These 20 T cell receptor beta chains came from one sample sequenced in a study of cytomegalovirus exposure and HLA in healthy donors (dated by TCRdb to about 2017). Library preparation used the immunoSEQ multiplex PCR assay. Imported from immuneACCESS, the table was reduced by TCRdb to in-frame sequences with V and J called. These copies leave out some clones; in studies compared against another copy, an unresolved V gene accounts for under half, and the cause of the remainder is not known. Across this sample there are 97,000 or so clones, with about 88% seen only once. The top ten hold around 6% of the sample. Sequencing input: PBMCs. The receptors here all came from a man between 18 and 29 years old in good health and CMV-seropositive.

The V gene is TRBV7-3, the J gene TRBJ2-3; 11 bases map to TRBD2. V shed 5 bases, J shed 6 bases, and the junction held 7 bases outside the gene matches. Germline assignment: CDR1 SGHTA and CDR2 FQGTGA. The CDR3 has 15 residues. The CDR3 spells CASSPRLAGMDTQYF. The DNA for the CDR3 is TGTGCCAGCAGCCCCCGACTAGCGGGGATGGATACGCAGTATTTT. Full variable domain (missing parts from reference TRBV7-3 and TRBJ2-3): GAGVSQTPSNKVTEKGKYVELRCDPISGHTALYWYRQSLGQGPEFLIYFQGTGAADDSGLPNDRFFAVRPEGSVSTLKIQRTERGDSAVYLCASSPRLAGMDTQYFGPGTRLTVL.

The rearrangement joins TRBV4-3 to TRBJ2-3, with TRBD2 identical over 12 bases. The CDR3 consists of 16 residues. Germline V gene data show CDR1 as LGHNA and CDR2 as YSLEER. With V trimmed by 1 base and J by 5 bases, 4 bases remained unmatched. The CDR3: CASSQAGGLAGDTQYF. CDR3 DNA sequence: TGCGCCAGCAGCCAAGCCGGGGGACTAGCGGGAGATACGCAGTATTTT.

The rearrangement uses TRBV18 and TRBJ2-3, with D possibly matching TRBD1 (6 bases). This CDR3 spans 13 amino acids. V was trimmed by 5 bases and J by 3 bases, leaving 9 bases between them. CDR1 and CDR2 from the germline V gene are KGHSH and LQKENI. The CDR3 coding sequence is TGTGCCAGCTCAACAACAGGGACAGATACGCAGTATTTT. The encoded protein is CASSTTGTDTQYF. Complete variable domain (other parts from reference TRBV18 and TRBJ2-3): NAGVMQNPRHLVRRRGQEARLRCSPMKGHSHVYWYRQLPEEGLKFMVYLQKENIIDESGMPKERFSAEFPKEGPSILRIQQVVRGDSAAYFCASSTTGTDTQYFGPGTRLTVL.

The chain couples TRBV29-1 to TRBJ1-2, with TRBD1 matching over 8 bases. V lost 6 bases and J lost 8; bases outside the gene matches: 5. Looked up from germline, CDR1 is SQVTM and CDR2 is ANQGSEA. The CDR3 has 11 residues. The CDR3 here is CSVKTGEGYTF. DNA for the CDR3: TGCAGCGTAAAGACAGGGGAAGGCTACACCTTC.

In DNA form, the CDR3 reads TGTGCCAGTAGTATTTCAGTCCAAGAGACCCAGTACTTC. It is translated as CASSISVQETQYF. This chain joins TRBV19 and TRBJ2-5; D gene ambiguous. The CDR3 length is 13 residues. The ends were cut back, 3 bases at V and 1 base at J, with 6 bases in the middle. The germline V gene encodes CDR1 LNHDA and CDR2 SQIVND (reference sequence).

As concerns this clone: This specimen includes other DNA sequences encoding the same CDR3. The chain joins TRBV7-3 to TRBJ1-5, with 9 bases aligning to TRBD1. The trim removed 6 bases at V and 5 bases at J, leaving 2 bases unmatched. The CDR3 spans 13 residues. Germline lookup yields CDR1 SGHTA and CDR2 FQGTGA. DNA of the CDR3: TGTGCCAGCAGTCGGGACAGGGATCAGCCCCAGCATTTT. Its protein is CASSRDRDQPQHF.

This clone was picked up one time. The V and J genes are TRBV5-1 and TRBJ2-3; D is ambiguous. This CDR3 contains 16 residues. Germline CDR1 SGHRS, CDR2 YFSETQ. Between the trimmed V and J ends, which lost 4 bases and 0 bases, there was a span of 15 bases. The DNA for the CDR3 is TGCGCCAGCAGCGCCCGAGTTGCGGAGAGCACAGATACGCAGTATTTT. Protein: CASSARVAESTDTQYF.

The CDR3 sequence is CASSPGDTFYEQYF. Written as DNA, the CDR3 is TGTGCCAGCAGCCCTGGGGACACTTTCTACGAGCAGTACTTC. This rearrangement joins TRBV5-6 to TRBJ2-7; maybe TRBD1 (6 bases). Germline V gene data show CDR1 as SGHDT and CDR2 as YYEEEE. The V and J ends lost 4 bases and 3 bases respectively, with 14 bases between them. The CDR3 runs to 14 residues.

This rearrangement joins TRBV6-1 to TRBJ2-1; maybe TRBD2 (7 bases). Trimming removed 7 bases from V and 7 bases from J, with 20 bases in between. This CDR3 contains 15 residues. The V gene's germline CDR1 is MNHNS and CDR2 SASEGT. The CDR3 DNA follows: TGTGCCAGCATGATTGGGGCGGGGGCGCCGAATGAGCAGTTCTTC. It codes for CASMIGAGAPNEQFF.

This chain connects TRBV13 to TRBJ2-7; TRBD1 agrees at 8 bases. Germline-derived CDR1 and CDR2 are PRHDT and FYEKMQ (reference sequence). The CDR3 is made up of 14 amino acids. V dropped 4 bases and J dropped 2; count of bases not matched to a gene: 4. The CDR3 sequence: CASSSDRGPYEQYF. In nucleotides, the CDR3 is TGTGCCAGCAGCTCCGACAGGGGTCCCTACGAGCAGTACTTC.

The chain is built from TRBV29-1 and TRBJ2-1; 8 nucleotides line up with TRBD2. The V gene end was trimmed by 5 bases and the J gene end by 7 bases; junction bases not matched to a gene: 10. From germline, CDR1 is SQVTM and CDR2 ANQGSEA. This CDR3 spans 14 amino acids. The CDR3: CSVTLTSALNEQFF. CDR3 nucleotides: TGCAGCGTTACCCTGACTAGCGCCCTTAATGAGCAGTTCTTC.

The chain is built from TRBV18 and TRBJ1-4, with 8 bases lining up with TRBD1. Germline V gene data show CDR1 as KGHSH and CDR2 as LQKENI. V lost 1 base and J lost 2; bases outside the gene matches: 15. The CDR3 spans 20 residues. This chain's CDR3 is CASSPRILSQGDMTNEKLFF. For the CDR3, the DNA is TGTGCCAGCTCACCACGAATTTTGTCACAGGGGGACATGACTAATGAAAAACTGTTTTTT.

The V and J genes are TRBV28 and TRBJ2-2; 11 bases are a match to TRBD2. Unmatched junction bases numbered 10, after V lost 3 bases and J lost 4 bases. The CDR3 loop spans 18 amino acids. CDR1 is MDHEN, CDR2 SYDVKM, per germline. The CDR3 DNA follows: TGTGCCAGCAGTTTTGTTGGTAGCGGGAGGGCGGGCACCGGGGAGCTGTTTTTT. It is translated as CASSFVGSGRAGTGELFF.

The CDR3 DNA is TGTGCCAGCAGCATCGGAGCCGATATTGTCGATGAGCAGTTCTTC. This codes for CASSIGADIVDEQFF. The V and J genes are TRBV7-2 and TRBJ2-1; D gene unclear. Trimming stripped 5 bases from V and 8 bases from J, with 19 bases between. The germline CDR1 and CDR2 sequences are SGHTA and FQGNSA. The CDR3 is 15 amino acids.

The chain combines TRBV9 with TRBJ1-2; maybe TRBD1 (6 bases). This CDR3 spans 15 amino acids. Germline V gene lookup returns CDR1 SGDLS and CDR2 YYNGEE. Trimming cost V 5 bases and J 4 bases, with 18 bases left between them. In DNA form, the CDR3 reads TGTGCCAGCAGAGGCGGACAGTCGGTTGGCTATGGCTACACCTTC. It codes for CASRGGQSVGYGYTF.

This sequence joins TRBV6-5 and TRBJ2-2; a possible D gene is TRBD2 (6 bases). CDR3 size: 15 residues. The V end lost 4 bases, the J end lost 4 bases, and 13 bases lay between the germline ends. The V gene's germline CDR1 is MNHEY and CDR2 SVGAGI. The CDR3: CASSWSSVRTGELFF. The CDR3, as DNA: TGTGCCAGCAGTTGGTCTAGCGTGCGCACCGGGGAGCTGTTTTTT.

The chain combines TRBV4-3 with TRBJ2-3; D is uncertain. The V gene lost 4 bases and the J gene lost 4 bases, with 15 bases spanning the gap. Germline V lookup: CDR1 LGHNA, CDR2 YSLEER. This CDR3 comprises 15 residues. In nucleotides, the CDR3 is TGCGCCAGCAGCCCGGGTTCAAGTGGTGCAGATACGCAGTATTTT. This sequence encodes CASSPGSSGADTQYF.

CDR3 loop: CASTTPGGSQGSPLHF. CDR3 bases: TGTGCCAGCACCACACCAGGGGGCTCGCAGGGGTCACCCCTCCACTTT. This rearrangement joins TRBV7-2 to TRBJ1-6; 8 bases align to TRBD1. This CDR3 is built from 16 residues. Germline CDR1 reads SGHTA; CDR2 reads FQGNSA. V gave up 7 bases and J gave up 10 bases; unmatched junction bases: 15.

The chain couples TRBV10-3 to TRBJ2-3, with 12 bases that match TRBD2. This CDR3 has 16 amino acids. CDR1 is ENHRY, CDR2 SYGVKD, per germline. The ends lost 3 bases at V and 6 bases at J; junction bases unmatched: 7. CDR3: CAISDTGGLAGDTQYF. DNA of the CDR3: TGTGCCATCAGTGACACCGGAGGACTAGCGGGGGATACGCAGTATTTT.

The V gene is TRBV18, the J gene TRBJ2-2; 7 positions agree with TRBD1. CDR1 and CDR2 from the germline V gene are KGHSH and LQKENI. Germline trimming cut 3 bases from V and 4 bases from J; bases unmatched to any gene: 8. The CDR3 runs to 16 residues. CDR3 in DNA: TGTGCCAGCTCACCGCAGGGACAGCAGTTCACCGGGGAGCTGTTTTTT. Amino acids: CASSPQGQQFTGELFF. Filled out from reference TRBV18 and TRBJ2-2, the complete variable domain reads NAGVMQNPRHLVRRRGQEARLRCSPMKGHSHVYWYRQLPEEGLKFMVYLQKENIIDESGMPKERFSAEFPKEGPSILRIQQVVRGDSAAYFCASSPQGQQFTGELFFGEGSRLTVL.